This T cell receptor (beta chain) was recovered during a study of post-analysis software for immune sequencing data. Study overall: The disease courses spanned relapsing-remitting, secondary progressive and progressive-relapsing forms of multiple sclerosis.

This clonotype has more than one count but fewer than ten. Its specificity is unknown. Study-level points and caveats: Included in a set of about five TRBV segments more frequent in patients than controls were TRBV5-6, TRBV5-1 and TRBV20-1. When the samples were clustered directly with F measure, those that had been prepared in the same batch showed strong co-clustering.

V lost 6 bases and J lost 16, with 10 bases in between. This CDR3 is built from 10 residues. Germline-derived CDR1 and CDR2 are SGHDN and FVKESK. Each TCR beta cDNA library carried unique molecular identifiers. In TCRdb, the PCR reads were re-called with MiXCR into one record per CDR3 protein. Altogether about 570,000 distinct CDR3 sequences are present, approximately 31% being singletons, with the ten largest covering around 5.9%. The origin of this receptor is a girl aged 2-17 years with multiple sclerosis. The V gene is TRBV14, the J gene TRBJ1-6; tentative D call: TRBD1 (6 bases). Sequencing was done on a sample of blood. This CDR3 reads CASRGTILHF. The CDR3 DNA follows: TGTGCCAGCAGGGGGACAATTCTCCACTTT.